The next 13 T cell receptor beta chains were all read from a single sample in a study of cytomegalovirus exposure and HLA in healthy donors. The PCR ran on 60 Vbeta and 13 Jbeta primers. The table came from immunoSEQ multiplex PCR; TCRdb's copy has only in-frame clones and leaves some out. Among some 150,000 clones listed, approximately 82% were seen once. Sequenced sample: PBMCs. The receptors stem from a woman in her forties in good health and CMV-seronegative.

The chain is built from TRBV28 and TRBJ1-3; D is unresolved. The ends were cut back, 3 bases at V and 4 bases at J, with 4 bases in the middle. CDR1 and CDR2 (germline): MDHEN, SYDVKM. This CDR3 is built from 12 residues. The CDR3 region is CASSFRGNTIYF. The DNA for the CDR3 is TGTGCCAGCAGTTTTCGGGGAAACACCATATATTTT.

CDR3 in amino acids: CASSPGVYSGNTIYF. CDR3 nucleotides: TGTGCCAGCAGTCCCGGTGTTTACTCTGGAAACACCATATATTTT. This chain links TRBV7-2 with TRBJ1-3; D gene ambiguous. Germline assignment: CDR1 SGHTA and CDR2 FQGNSA. The length of the CDR3 is 15 residues. Trimming removed 6 bases at V and 0 bases at J, with 12 bases between.

This clone was seen a single time. An end of the junction differs from the germline gene, which may be a read error. This chain uses TRBV28 with TRBJ2-7, with TRBD1 identical over 11 bases. The CDR3 loop spans 13 amino acids. In germline, CDR1 is MDHEN, CDR2 SYDVKM. The CDR3 protein is CASSFRTGGAWGF. The CDR3 nucleotides read TGTGCCAGCAGTTTCCGGACAGGGGGCGCCTGGGGCTTC.

The V call is TRBV28, the J call TRBJ2-7, with TRBD2 as a possible D gene (5 bases). V gave up 6 bases and J gave up 0 bases, with 18 bases separating them. The CDR3 consists of 16 residues. Germline V CDR1 and CDR2: MDHEN, SYDVKM. The CDR3 is CASRRDLPVLSYEQYF. The CDR3 DNA reads as TGTGCCAGCAGGAGGGATCTACCGGTCCTCTCCTACGAGCAGTACTTC.

The chain is built from TRBV7-6 and TRBJ2-5, with D perhaps matching TRBD2 (7 bases). V lost 1 base, J lost 5 bases, and 11 bases lay in between. The germline CDR1 and CDR2 sequences are SGHVS and FNYEAQ. CDR3 length equals 14 residues. The CDR3 DNA is TGTGCCAGCAGCTTAGTGAGGGGGGGGGAGACCCAGTACTTC. This gives the protein CASSLVRGGETQYF.

This chain joins TRBV6-5 and TRBJ2-7, with 7 bases lining up with TRBD2. Germline V gives CDR1 MNHEY, CDR2 SVGAGI. V lost 6 bases, J lost 2 bases, and 10 bases stayed unmatched. CDR3 length equals 15 residues. In nucleotides, the CDR3 is TGTGCCAGCAGCCTGGTGGGGGGGTTTCCCTACGAGCAGTACTTC. It yields the protein CASSLVGGFPYEQYF.

The sample holds one count of this clone. V is TRBV6-6 and J is TRBJ2-1; D not certain. Trimming removed 2 bases from V and 6 bases from J, with 5 bases in between. Germline CDR1 is MNHNY and CDR2 is SVGAGI (reference sequence). The CDR3 length is 12 residues. CDR3 region: CASSYQFNEQFF. As DNA, the CDR3 is TGTGCCAGCAGTTACCAGTTCAATGAGCAGTTCTTC.

The genes are TRBV5-6 and TRBJ2-7; the match to TRBD2 covers 8 bases. The CDR3 runs to 15 residues. With 4 bases clipped from V and 1 base from J, the junction kept 7 bases outside the gene matches. Germline-derived CDR1 and CDR2 are SGHDT and YYEEEE. The CDR3 is CASSAGLVVSYEQYF. CDR3 DNA sequence: TGTGCCAGCAGCGCGGGACTAGTGGTATCCTACGAGCAGTACTTC.

This clone was found a few times. Here the CDR3 reads CASSFEGGSYNEQFF. CDR3 sequence (DNA): TGCGCCAGCAGCTTTGAGGGTGGCTCCTACAATGAGCAGTTCTTC. The J gene is TRBJ2-1, the V gene TRBV5-1; maybe TRBD2 (5 bases). The V and J ends lost 2 bases and 0 bases respectively, with 9 bases between them. There are 15 residues in the CDR3. Germline assignment: CDR1 SGHRS and CDR2 YFSETQ.

The chain has TRBV27 and TRBJ2-7, with TRBD1 matching 8 bases. Germline V lookup: CDR1 MNHEY, CDR2 SMNVEV (reference sequence). V gave up 7 bases and J gave up 5 bases; unmatched junction bases: 10. The CDR3 has 14 residues. This CDR3 is CASTTGGSFDEQYF. The CDR3 nucleotides read TGTGCCAGCACCACAGGGGGATCATTTGACGAGCAGTACTTC.

The chain employs TRBV6-5 and TRBJ2-7; 13 bases map to TRBD2. CDR1 and CDR2 (germline): MNHEY, SVGAGI. CDR3 length: 16 amino acids. V gave up 4 bases and J gave up 1 base; unmatched junction bases: 4. The CDR3 sequence is CASSSRTSGRSYEQYF. Here the CDR3 DNA reads TGTGCCAGCAGTTCAAGGACTAGCGGGAGATCCTACGAGCAGTACTTC.

The chain joins TRBV10-3 to TRBJ2-3; D is ambiguous. Germline CDR1 ENHRY, CDR2 SYGVKD. V was shortened by 4 bases and J by 0 bases, with 14 bases between the two germline ends. This CDR3 has 16 residues. The chain's CDR3 is CAISAAHRTSTDTQYF. The CDR3 coding sequence is TGTGCCATCAGTGCGGCACACAGAACTAGCACAGATACGCAGTATTTT.

Comments on this clone: Compared with germline, one end of the junction differs, possibly owing to a read error. The chain recombines TRBV7-7 with TRBJ2-7; a weak D match, TRBD1 (5 bases). The CDR3 is made up of 13 amino acids. CDR1 is SSHAT and CDR2 is FNYEAQ in the germline V gene (reference sequence). DNA for the CDR3: TGTGCTAGCAGCCCACCCGGGCAGGGCGAGCAGTACTTC. It yields the protein CASSPPGQGEQYF.